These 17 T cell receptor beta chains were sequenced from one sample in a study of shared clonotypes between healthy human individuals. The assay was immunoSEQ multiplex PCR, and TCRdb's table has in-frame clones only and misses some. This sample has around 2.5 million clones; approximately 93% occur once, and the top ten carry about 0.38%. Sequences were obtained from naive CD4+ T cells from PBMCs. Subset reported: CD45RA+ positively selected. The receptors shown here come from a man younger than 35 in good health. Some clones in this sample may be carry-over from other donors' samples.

The CDR3 DNA is TGCGCCAGCAGCTTGTTGGGACCCAGCTCTGGAAACACCATATATTTT. Protein product: CASSLLGPSSGNTIYF. The rearrangement joins TRBV5-1 to TRBJ1-3; weak D call: TRBD1 (5 bases). V shed 1 base and J shed 0 bases, with 11 bases lying between them. The CDR3 is 16 residues long. Per the germline V gene, CDR1 is SGHRS and CDR2 is YFSETQ.

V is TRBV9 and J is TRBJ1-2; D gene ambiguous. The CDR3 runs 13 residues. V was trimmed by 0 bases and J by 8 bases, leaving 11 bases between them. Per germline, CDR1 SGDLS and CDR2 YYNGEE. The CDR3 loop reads CASSVGGGRGYTF. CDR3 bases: TGTGCCAGCAGCGTAGGAGGAGGGCGAGGCTACACCTTC.

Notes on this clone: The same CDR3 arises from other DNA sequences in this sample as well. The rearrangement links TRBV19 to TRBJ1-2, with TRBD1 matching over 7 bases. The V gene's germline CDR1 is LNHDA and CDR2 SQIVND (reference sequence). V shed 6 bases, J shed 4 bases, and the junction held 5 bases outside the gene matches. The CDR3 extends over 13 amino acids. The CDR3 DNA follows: TGTGCCAGTAGCTCGGGACAGATCTATGGCTACACCTTC. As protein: CASSSGQIYGYTF.

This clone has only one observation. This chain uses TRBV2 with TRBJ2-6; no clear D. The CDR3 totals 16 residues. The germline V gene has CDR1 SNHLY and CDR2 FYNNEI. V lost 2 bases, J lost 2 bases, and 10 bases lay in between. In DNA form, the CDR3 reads TGTGCCAGCAGTGAACAGGTAGTGGCTGGGGCCAACGTCCTGACTTTC. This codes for CASSEQVVAGANVLTF.

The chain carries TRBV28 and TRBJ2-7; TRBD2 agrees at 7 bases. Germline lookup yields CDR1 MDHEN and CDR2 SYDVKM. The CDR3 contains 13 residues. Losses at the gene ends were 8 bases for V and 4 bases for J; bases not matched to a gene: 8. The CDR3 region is CASGKAGFYEQYF. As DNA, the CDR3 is TGTGCCAGCGGAAAAGCGGGGTTTTACGAGCAGTACTTC.

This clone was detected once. CDR3 sequence reads: CASSPRGPNTGELFF. The CDR3 DNA sequence: TGTGCCAGCAGCCCCAGGGGACCCAACACCGGGGAGCTGTTTTTT. V is TRBV2 and J is TRBJ2-2, with D perhaps TRBD1 (6 bases). The CDR3 consists of 15 residues. The V gene lost 6 bases and the J gene lost 2 bases, with 13 bases spanning the gap. Germline V CDR1 and CDR2: SNHLY, FYNNEI.

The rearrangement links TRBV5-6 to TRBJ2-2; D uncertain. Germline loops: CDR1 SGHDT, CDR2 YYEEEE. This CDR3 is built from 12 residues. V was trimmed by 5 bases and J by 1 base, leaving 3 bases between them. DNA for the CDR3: TGTGCCAGCAGAATGAACACCGGGGAGCTGTTTTTT. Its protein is CASRMNTGELFF. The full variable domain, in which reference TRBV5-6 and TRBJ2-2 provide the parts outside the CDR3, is DAGVTQSPTHLIKTRGQQVTLRCSPKSGHDTVSWYQQALGQGPQFIFQYYEEEERQRGNFPDRFSGHQFPNYSSELNVNALLLGDSALYLCASRMNTGELFFGEGSRLTVL.

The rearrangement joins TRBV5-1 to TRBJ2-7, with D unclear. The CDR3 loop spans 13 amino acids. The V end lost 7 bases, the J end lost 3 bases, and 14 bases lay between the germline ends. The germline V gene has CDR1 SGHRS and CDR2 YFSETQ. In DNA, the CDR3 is TGCGCCAGCGCTCAGACGGGTTTCTACGAGCAGTACTTC. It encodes CASAQTGFYEQYF. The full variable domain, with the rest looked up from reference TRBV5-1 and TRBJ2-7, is KAGVTQTPRYLIKTRGQQVTLSCSPISGHRSVSWYQQTPGQGLQFLFEYFSETQRNKGNFPGRFSGRQFSNSRSEMNVSTLELGDSALYLCASAQTGFYEQYFGPGTRLTVT.

The DNA for the CDR3 is TGTGCCAGCAGCAACACCGGGACTAGCGGGCTCTACGAGCAGTACTTC. This gives the protein CASSNTGTSGLYEQYF. The chain combines TRBV9 with TRBJ2-7, with 12 nucleotides matching TRBD2. V gave up 4 bases and J gave up 3 bases; unmatched junction bases: 8. Germline-derived CDR1 and CDR2 are SGDLS and YYNGEE. This CDR3 is built from 16 residues. Combining the CDR3 with reference TRBV9 and TRBJ2-7 gives the whole variable domain DSGVTQTPKHLITATGQRVTLRCSPRSGDLSVYWYQQSLDQGLQFLIQYYNGEERAKGNILERFSAQQFPDLHSELNLSSLELGDSALYFCASSNTGTSGLYEQYFGPGTRLTVT.

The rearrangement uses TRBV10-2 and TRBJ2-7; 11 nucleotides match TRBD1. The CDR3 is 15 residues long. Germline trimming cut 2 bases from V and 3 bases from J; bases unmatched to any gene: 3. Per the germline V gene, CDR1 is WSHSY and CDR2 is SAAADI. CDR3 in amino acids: CASSEPDRGLYEQYF. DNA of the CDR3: TGCGCCAGCAGTGAGCCGGACAGGGGGCTCTACGAGCAGTACTTC.

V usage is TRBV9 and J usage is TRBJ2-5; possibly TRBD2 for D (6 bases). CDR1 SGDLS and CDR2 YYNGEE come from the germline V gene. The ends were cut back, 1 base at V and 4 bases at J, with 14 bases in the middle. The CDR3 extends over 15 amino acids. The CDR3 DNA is TGTGCCAGCAGCGTAAACGGGCAGGGAGGAGAGACCCAGTACTTC. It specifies CASSVNGQGGETQYF.

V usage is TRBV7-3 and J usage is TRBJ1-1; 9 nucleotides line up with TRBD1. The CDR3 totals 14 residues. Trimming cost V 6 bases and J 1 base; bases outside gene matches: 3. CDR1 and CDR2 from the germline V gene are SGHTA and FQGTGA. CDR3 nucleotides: TGTGCCAGCAGGACAGGGGGAGGGAACACTGAAGCTTTCTTT. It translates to CASRTGGGNTEAFF.

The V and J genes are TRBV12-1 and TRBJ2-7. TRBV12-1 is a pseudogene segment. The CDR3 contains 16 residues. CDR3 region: CASSFVRYGVCYEQYF. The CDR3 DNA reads TGTGCCAGCAGCTTTGTCCGGTATGGGGTTTGTTACGAGCAGTACTTC.

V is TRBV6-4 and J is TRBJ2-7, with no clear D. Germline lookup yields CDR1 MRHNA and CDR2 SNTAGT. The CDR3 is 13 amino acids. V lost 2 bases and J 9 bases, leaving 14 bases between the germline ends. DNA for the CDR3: TGTGCCAGCAGTGACACTACCCAATCAAGGCAGTACTTC. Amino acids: CASSDTTQSRQYF.

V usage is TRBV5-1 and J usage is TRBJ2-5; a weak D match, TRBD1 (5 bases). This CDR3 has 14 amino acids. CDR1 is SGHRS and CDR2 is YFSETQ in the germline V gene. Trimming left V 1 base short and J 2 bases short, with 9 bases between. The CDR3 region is CASSLWQGQETQYF. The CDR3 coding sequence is TGCGCCAGCAGCTTGTGGCAGGGACAAGAGACCCAGTACTTC.

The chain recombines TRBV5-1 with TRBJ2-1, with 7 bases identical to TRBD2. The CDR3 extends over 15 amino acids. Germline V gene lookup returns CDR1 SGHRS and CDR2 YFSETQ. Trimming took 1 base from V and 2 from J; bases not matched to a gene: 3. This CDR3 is CASSLNLAAYNEQFF. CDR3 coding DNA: TGCGCCAGCAGCTTGAACCTAGCGGCCTACAATGAGCAGTTCTTC.

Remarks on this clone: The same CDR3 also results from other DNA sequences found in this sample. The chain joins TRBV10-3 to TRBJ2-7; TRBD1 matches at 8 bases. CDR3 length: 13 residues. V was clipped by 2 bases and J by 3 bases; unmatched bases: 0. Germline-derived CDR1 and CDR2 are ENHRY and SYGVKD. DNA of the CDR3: TGTGCCATCAGTGAGGGACAGGGCTACGAGCAGTACTTC. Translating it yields CAISEGQGYEQYF.